This T cell receptor beta chain was found in a study of T cells in Graves' hyperthyroidism and ophthalmopathy. CDR3 length: 14 amino acids. Trimming stripped 5 bases from V and 9 bases from J, with 20 bases between. CDR1 is SGHDT and CDR2 is YYEEEE in the germline V gene. Study-wide findings and caveats: A median about 6 months before onset, the model predicted ophthalmopathy.

This clonotype was detected many times. The antigen is not known. TCR beta CDR3 regions were amplified from RNA. The study used the HTBI primer set for a first-round RT-PCR of the TCR CDR3. TCRdb itself ran the multiplex PCR reads through MiXCR, one entry per CDR3 protein. The sample records around 200,000 distinct CDR3 sequences, 15% to 20% being singletons. The chain links TRBV5-6 to TRBJ1-2, with a weak D call TRBD1 (5 bases). The sequencing sample was made of blood. This clonotype originated in a man aged 35 to 55 with Graves' hyperthyroidism. The CDR3 reads CASRSSRGSLSYTF. CDR3 coding DNA: TGTGCCAGCAGATCCTCGAGGGGCAGCTTGAGCTACACCTTC.